This T cell receptor (beta chain) appears in the sequencing data of a study of cytomegalovirus exposure and HLA in healthy donors. Overall study findings and caveats: Some V segments, TRBV6-2 and TRBV6-3 among them, were indistinguishable and were therefore excluded. V- and J-gene trimming in TCR beta was tied to a missense DCLRE1C variant by an analysis performed later. It was fewer than 200 TCR beta chains that were listed as cytomegalovirus-associated. As immune exposure information, only CMV serostatus was available.

Researchers ran the PCR with 60 Vbeta and 13 Jbeta primers. Measured with immunoSEQ multiplex PCR; TCRdb has only the in-frame clones, and not every one. The sample lists approximately 200,000 clones, 79% occurring once. The CDR3 length is 13 residues. Germline lookup yields CDR1 MNHNS and CDR2 SASEGT. The germline V and J ends were trimmed by 4 bases and 8 bases, with 14 bases remaining between them. With regard to this clone: Antigen specificity is unknown.

The chain combines TRBV6-1 with TRBJ1-2; possible D gene TRBD1, 6 bases. The origin of this receptor is a woman younger than 45 in good health and CMV-seropositive. The sequenced sample was PBMCs. CDR3 bases: TGTGCCAGCAGTGGGAGGGGGGGATTAGGCTACACCTTC. It translates to CASSGRGGLGYTF.